This T cell receptor (beta chain) was retrieved from a study of T cell responses to AZD1222 COVID-19 vaccine (TCRdb year 2021). General notes on the study: AZD1222 recipients whose second dose came at about 4 weeks and those whose second dose came at about 12 weeks were combined into one group, since spike-specific TCR depth and breadth did not differ between the two schedules. Enrollment into the trials was organized by age into subgroups of 18-55, 56-69 and 70-plus years, and those subgroups contained approximately 160, 26 and 62 TCR-sequenced participants, respectively. A total of 230 or so trial participants underwent TCR sequencing, of whom nearly 210 received two doses of AZD1222 and about 26 received two doses of the MenACWY control vaccine. The full study reports these points: Conclusions about previously exposed vaccinees were limited because only a handful of AZD1222 recipients were SARS-CoV-2 seropositive at baseline. In the small 56-69-year group, the increase in depth fell short of significance, most likely because of low power. Because no day 14 peak-response samples were available, the repertoires could be characterized only after the peak T cell response. Spike-specific TCR breadth and depth rose significantly after two AZD1222 doses compared with day 0 and with MenACWY recipients. Participants were mostly white British, with more females than males. The authors suggested clonal diversity may have been underestimated. Epitopes outside the regions mutated in the B.1.351 and B.1.1.7 variants were reportedly recognized by nearly half of the unique spike-specific TCRs. The whole spike protein was spanned by vaccine-associated CD4 TCRs, and dominant responses were seen in regions 160-218 and 743-854.

In regard to this clone: Its antigen target is currently unknown. Per-base qualities were not stored, and no clone one base away is much larger.

CDR1 MGHRA and CDR2 YSYEKL are derived from the germline V gene. Taken from cysteine to phenylalanine, the CDR3 has 15 residues. CDR3 DNA is the only sequence kept; it has 45 bases, read in frame from the first base. V is reduced by 1 base and J by 14 bases, leaving a spacing of 18 bases between them. The time point label here, explained by the study, means: baseline before first vaccination. Samples from vaccinated people were obtained from the UK trials COV001 and COV002, which included a single-blind randomized controlled phase 2/3 trial of AZD1222 (ChAdOx1 nCoV-19) in healthy adults. Trial participant PBMC samples were collected at day 0 and day 28 after the second dose for TCRbeta chain sequencing. The CDR3 regions of human TCRbeta chains were analyzed by immunosequencing. The original methods were these. Repertoire TCRs were checked for matches against a reference library of SARS-CoV-2-specific TCRs that had been generated using the MIRA antigen-specificity platform. Breadth was defined as the fraction of unique TCRs that were SARS-CoV-2-associated. Depth was defined as the fraction of total T cells that were SARS-CoV-2-associated. Using the MIRA data, every spike-specific TCR was mapped to the spike region that the TCR reacted to and assigned to either a CD4 or a CD8 class. Log10-transformed breadth and depth values were compared by one-way ANOVA with Sidak's multiple comparisons tests. This is the immuneACCESS table as TCRdb keeps it, with only in-frame sequences that have V and J called. A part of the clones is gone; compared with another copy, unresolved V genes explain less than half, and the rest is unexplained. That table supplies the V and J calls and clone size; D and trimming were determined from the DNA. Counted in this sample were 44,000 or so clones; approximately 86% of them appeared once. Together, the top ten hold around 52% of the sample.

The chain is encoded by TRBV4-1 joined to TRBJ1-6; the D gene cannot be named for sure. The TCR comes from an adult in good health. Sequenced material: peripheral blood, taken on day 0 of AZD1222 vaccination. The CDR3: CASSQGVGFRSTLHF. The nucleotide sequence reads as follows: TGCGCCAGCAGCCAAGGCGTAGGGTTTCGCTCCACCCTCCACTTT.